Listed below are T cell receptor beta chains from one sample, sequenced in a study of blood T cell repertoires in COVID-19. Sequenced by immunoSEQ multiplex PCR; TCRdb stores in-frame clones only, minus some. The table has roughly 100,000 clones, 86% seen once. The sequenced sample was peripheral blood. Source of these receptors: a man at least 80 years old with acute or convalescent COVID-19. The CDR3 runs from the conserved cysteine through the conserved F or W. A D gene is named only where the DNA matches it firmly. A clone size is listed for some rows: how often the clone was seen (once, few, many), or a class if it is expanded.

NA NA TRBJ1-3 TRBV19 CASSSQKGNTIYF TGTGCCAGTAGTTCTCAGAAAGGAAACACCATATATTTT
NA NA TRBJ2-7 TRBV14 CASSQDLGSDEQYF TGTGCCAGCAGCCAAGATTTGGGTAGCGACGAGCAGTACTTC
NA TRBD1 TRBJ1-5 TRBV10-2 CASSATGMGNQPQHF TGCGCCAGCAGTGCGACAGGGATGGGCAATCAGCCCCAGCATTTT
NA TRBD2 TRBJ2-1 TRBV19 CASSTTSAGKKDNEQFF TGTGCCAGTAGTACCACTAGCGCCGGGAAAAAGGACAATGAGCAGTTCTTC
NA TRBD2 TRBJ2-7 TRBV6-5 CASRQASGSNYEQYF TGTGCCAGCAGACAAGCTAGCGGGAGTAACTACGAGCAGTACTTC
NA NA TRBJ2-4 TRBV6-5 CASRSTGIGNIQYF TGTGCCAGCAGGTCTACAGGGATAGGAAACATTCAGTACTTC
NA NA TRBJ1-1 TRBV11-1 CASSLGGGGDTEAFF TGTGCCAGCAGCTTAGGCGGGGGTGGAGACACTGAAGCTTTCTTT
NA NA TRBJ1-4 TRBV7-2 CASSLAEAGLLRGREKLFF TGTGCCAGCAGCTTAGCGGAGGCGGGACTCCTGCGGGGTAGGGAAAAACTGTTTTTT
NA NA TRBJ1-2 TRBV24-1 CATSADRTGYTF TGTGCCACCAGTGCGGACAGAACAGGCTACACCTTC
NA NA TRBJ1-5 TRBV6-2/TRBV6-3 CASSWPGGRQPQHF TGTGCCAGCAGTTGGCCGGGGGGCAGGCAGCCCCAGCATTTT
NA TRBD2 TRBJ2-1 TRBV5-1 CASSLELAYEQFF TGCGCCAGCAGCTTGGAACTAGCGTATGAGCAGTTCTTC
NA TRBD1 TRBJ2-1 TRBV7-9 CASSLTGVGEQFF TGTGCCAGCAGCCTAACAGGGGTAGGTGAGCAGTTCTTC
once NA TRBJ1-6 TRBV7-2 CASSLMWGEGSPLHF TGTGCCAGCAGCTTAATGTGGGGGGAAGGGTCACCCCTCCACTTT
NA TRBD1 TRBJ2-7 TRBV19 CASSRRGQGMSYEQYF TGTGCCAGTAGCCGACGGGGACAGGGGATGTCCTACGAGCAGTACTTC
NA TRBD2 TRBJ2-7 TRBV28 CASSFRLAGIYEQYF TGTGCCAGCAGTTTTCGCCTAGCGGGAATTTACGAGCAGTACTTC
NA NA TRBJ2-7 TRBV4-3 CASSQGRDFFYEQYF TGCGCCAGCAGCCAAGGGCGGGATTTTTTCTACGAGCAGTACTTC
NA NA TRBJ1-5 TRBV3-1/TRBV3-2 CASSQSVRVQPQHF TGTGCCAGCAGCCAAAGCGTCAGAGTCCAGCCCCAGCATTTT
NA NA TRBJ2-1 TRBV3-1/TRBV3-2 CASSQDILAIDEQFF TGTGCCAGCAGCCAAGATATCCTAGCTATAGATGAGCAGTTCTTC
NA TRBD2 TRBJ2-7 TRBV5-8 CASSLVASGTRRDEQYF TGTGCCAGCAGCTTGGTGGCTAGCGGGACCAGAAGGGACGAGCAGTACTTC
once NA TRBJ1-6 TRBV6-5 CASSPVGGGGSPLHF TGTGCCAGCAGCCCGGTGGGAGGGGGAGGTTCACCCCTCCACTTT
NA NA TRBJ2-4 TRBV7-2 CASSLEGASAKNIQYF TGTGCCAGCAGCTTAGAAGGGGCCTCAGCCAAAAACATTCAGTACTTC
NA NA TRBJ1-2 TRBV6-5 CASSKRGEYGYTF TGTGCCAGCAGCAAAAGGGGTGAATATGGCTACACCTTC
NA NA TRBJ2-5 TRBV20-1 CSARDRGTQYF TGCAGTGCTAGAGATCGGGGGACCCAGTACTTC
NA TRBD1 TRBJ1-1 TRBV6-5 CASSYGQGRISEAFF TGTGCCAGCAGTTACGGACAGGGACGGATCTCTGAAGCTTTCTTT
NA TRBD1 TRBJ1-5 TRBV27 CASSRQGDQPQHF TGTGCCAGCAGTCGACAGGGTGACCAGCCCCAGCATTTT
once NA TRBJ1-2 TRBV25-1 CASSVSGNTGYTF TGTGCCAGCAGTGTTTCAGGGAATACTGGCTACACCTTC
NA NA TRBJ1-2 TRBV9 CASSATVWNYGYTF TGTGCCAGCAGCGCTACGGTGTGGAACTATGGCTACACCTTC
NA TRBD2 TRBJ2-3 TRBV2 CASSRRTSGYTDTQYF TGTGCCAGCAGTCGGAGGACTAGCGGCTACACAGATACGCAGTATTTT
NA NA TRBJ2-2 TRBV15 CATSRDPPRGNTGELFF TGTGCCACCAGCAGAGATCCGCCCAGGGGAAATACCGGGGAGCTGTTTTTT
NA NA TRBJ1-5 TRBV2 CASSGPNSNQPQHF TGTGCCAGCAGTGGGCCCAACAGCAATCAGCCCCAGCATTTT
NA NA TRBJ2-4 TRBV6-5 CASEGVAKNIQYF TGTGCCAGCGAGGGGGTAGCCAAAAACATTCAGTACTTC
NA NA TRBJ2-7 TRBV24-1 CATSDNRANEQYF TGTGCCACCAGTGATAACAGGGCCAACGAGCAGTACTTC
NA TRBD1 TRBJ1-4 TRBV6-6 CASSRILLRGQVNEKLFF TGTGCCAGCAGTCGGATCCTTCTTCGGGGACAGGTGAATGAAAAACTGTTTTTT